The next 8 T cell receptor beta chains were all read from a single sample in a study of CD8+CD57+ T cells in acquired aplastic anemia. Patients picked for sequencing had shown CD8+CD57+ cell expansion detected by flow cytometry. The TCR beta profiling, which covered VDJ combination and CDR3 sequence, was carried out using genomic DNA as the template. Using its own MiXCR run on the reads, TCRdb lists one record per CDR3 protein. The sample consists of 130,000 or so distinct CDR3 sequences, about 40% of them appearing once. Sequenced sample: sorted CD4+, CD8+, or CD8+CD57+ T cells (not recorded which) from PBMCs. The receptors were sampled from a human donor with aplastic anemia.

This clonotype appeared many times. V and J are TRBV20-1 and TRBJ1-1; 11 bases are a match to TRBD1. The V gene end was trimmed by 0 bases and the J gene end by 5 bases; junction bases not matched to a gene: 5. The germline CDR1 and CDR2 sequences are DFQATT and SNEGSKA (reference sequence). This CDR3 spans 15 amino acids. CDR3 nucleotides: TGCAGTGCTAGAGATCCCCGGGACAGGGGGACTGAAGCTTTCTTT. Amino acid sequence: CSARDPRDRGTEAFF.

This clonotype was counted only a few times. A junction boundary mismatches the germline segment, possibly from a read error. The chain carries TRBV6-1 and TRBJ1-1; 7 bases fit TRBD1. Germline V gene sequence: CDR1 MNHNS, CDR2 SASEGT. The length of the CDR3 is 14 residues. CDR3 protein: CPSSRDSHSTEAFF. In nucleotides, the CDR3 is TGTCCCAGCAGTCGGGACAGCCATTCCACTGAAGCTTTCTTT.

The table lists this clonotype with a count of one. This chain links TRBV10-3 with TRBJ2-1; weak D call: TRBD2 (7 bases). The CDR3 loop spans 15 amino acids. The ends were cut back, 2 bases at V and 4 bases at J, with 12 bases in the middle. CDR1 and CDR2 from the germline V gene are ENHRY and SYGVKD. The CDR3: CAISERGGSYNEQFF. The CDR3 nucleotides are TGTGCCATCAGTGAGCGCGGGGGCTCTTACAATGAGCAGTTCTTC.

The sample holds many counts of this clonotype. The rearrangement joins TRBV7-9 to TRBJ2-5, with 9 nucleotides matching TRBD1. The ends lost 5 bases at V and 5 bases at J; junction bases unmatched: 9. Germline-derived CDR1 and CDR2 are SEHNR and FQNEAQ (reference sequence). The CDR3 contains 15 residues. The CDR3 sequence is CASSPSTGGAETQYF. CDR3 sequence (DNA): TGTGCCAGCAGCCCTAGCACAGGGGGCGCGGAGACCCAGTACTTC. Supplemented by reference TRBV7-9 and TRBJ2-5, the full variable domain reads DTGVSQNPRHKITKRGQNVTFRCDPISEHNRLYWYRQTLGQGPEFLTYFQNEAQLEKSRLLSDRFSAERPKGSFSTLEIQRTEQGDSAMYLCASSPSTGGAETQYFGPGTRLLVL.

The chain carries TRBV29-1 and TRBJ1-5, with D hard to call. CDR3 length equals 12 residues. Trimming removed 5 bases from V and 0 bases from J, with 5 bases in between. The germline gives CDR1 SQVTM, CDR2 ANQGSEA. The CDR3 loop is CSVRISNQPQHF. CDR3 nucleotide sequence: TGCAGCGTTAGGATTAGCAATCAGCCCCAGCATTTT.

This clonotype was detected ten times or more. V and J are TRBV5-6 and TRBJ1-1; D is ambiguous. CDR1 is SGHDT and CDR2 is YYEEEE in the germline V gene. V was trimmed by 5 bases and J by 7 bases, leaving 9 bases between them. The CDR3 extends over 11 amino acids. CDR3 region: CASSVAGEAFF. The CDR3 region has the DNA TGTGCCAGCAGTGTGGCGGGTGAAGCTTTCTTT.

The CDR3, as DNA: TGTGCCAGCAGTTACTATTTCCCCCGGGACACCACCCTCCTGTCTTATGGCTACACCTTC. Translation: CASSYYFPRDTTLLSYGYTF. The chain employs TRBV6-2 or TRBV6-3 and TRBJ1-2; weak D call: TRBD1 (6 bases). There are 20 residues in the CDR3. Germline V CDR1 and CDR2: MNHEY, SVGEGT. V lost 1 base and J 5 bases, leaving 29 bases between the germline ends.

This clonotype was seen many times. V gene TRBV6-1 combines with J gene TRBJ1-5, with 7 bases aligning to TRBD1. CDR3 length: 15 amino acids. J gave up 3 bases and V 6 bases, and 8 bases lay outside the gene matches. CDR1 MNHNS and CDR2 SASEGT come from the germline V gene. CDR3 coding DNA: TGTGCCAGCAGGGAACGACAGGGCCCCAATCAGCCCCAGCATTTT. This sequence encodes CASRERQGPNQPQHF.